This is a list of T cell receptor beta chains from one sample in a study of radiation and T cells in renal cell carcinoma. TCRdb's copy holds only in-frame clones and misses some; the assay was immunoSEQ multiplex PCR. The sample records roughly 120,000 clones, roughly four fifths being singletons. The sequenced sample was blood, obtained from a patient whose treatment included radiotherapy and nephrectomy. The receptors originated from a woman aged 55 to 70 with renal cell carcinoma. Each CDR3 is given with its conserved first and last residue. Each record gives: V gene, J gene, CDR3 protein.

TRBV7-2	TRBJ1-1	CASSFYLGGRITEAFF
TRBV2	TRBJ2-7	CASSELRSGIEQYF
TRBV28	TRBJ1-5	CASSLDRGSSQPQHF
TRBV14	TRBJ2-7	CASSLGTLPYEQYF
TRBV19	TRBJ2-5	CASSVGQGAETQYF
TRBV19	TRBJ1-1	CASRRQGALTEAFF
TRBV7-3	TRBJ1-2	CASSPGTGLFYGYTF
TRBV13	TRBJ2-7	CASSSSGTFYEQYF
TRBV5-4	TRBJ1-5	CASSSGTGLNQPQHF
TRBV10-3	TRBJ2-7	CAISESAQTYEQYF
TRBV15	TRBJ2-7	CATSRELQGASEQYF
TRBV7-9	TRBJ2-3	CASSLASHTDTQYF
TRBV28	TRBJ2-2	CATRQGPNTGELFF
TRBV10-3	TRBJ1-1	CAISESRGRSERTEAFF
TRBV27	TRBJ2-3	CASTVTTSGATQYF
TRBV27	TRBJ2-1	CASSLSPDRGFPYNEQFF
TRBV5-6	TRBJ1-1	CASSFRTSRAFF
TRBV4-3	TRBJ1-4	CASSEAWVTNEKLFF
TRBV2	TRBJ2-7	CASSGWASSSYEQYF
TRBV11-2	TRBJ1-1	CASTQSVRMNTEAFF
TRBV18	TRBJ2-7	CASSPSGLLGEVEQYF
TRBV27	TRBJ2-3	CASKFGFFSTDTQYF
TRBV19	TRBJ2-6	CASLRRGGEAGANVLTF
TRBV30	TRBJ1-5	CAWSKKPGAENQPQHF
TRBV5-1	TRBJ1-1	CASSDGPGDRGPAFF
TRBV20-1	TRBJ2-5	CSQDRLETQYF
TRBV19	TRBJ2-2	CASSIGSLGELFF
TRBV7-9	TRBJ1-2	CASSYMINYGYTF
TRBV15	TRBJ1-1	CATSSASKAFF
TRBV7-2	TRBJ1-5	CASSLDPSGNQPQHF